Listed below are T cell receptor beta chains from one sample, sequenced in a study of OX40 agonist ivuxolimab in advanced cancers. Some clones are missing from TCRdb's copy, which holds only in-frame ones; the method was immunoSEQ multiplex PCR. The sample contains around 10,000 clones, 85% to 90% of which appear only once. The starting material was CD4+ or CD8+ T cells sorted from blood, obtained in a trial of the OX40 agonist ivuxolimab. All receptors derive from an adult with an advanced solid tumor such as melanoma, head and neck, liver or kidney cancer. The CDR3 runs from the conserved cysteine through the conserved F or W. The D gene is left open where the match is weak. The size entry is marked missing in some rows and otherwise reads once, few, many or a size class.

V: TRBV7-9; size: NA; J: TRBJ2-1; D: TRBD2; CDR3: CASSFSLAGNNEQFF; DNA: TGTGCCAGCAGCTTCTCACTAGCGGGGAACAATGAGCAGTTCTTC
V: TRBV14; size: NA; J: TRBJ2-3; D: NA; CDR3: CASSQDQGLNTDTQYF; DNA: TGTGCCAGCAGCCAAGATCAGGGACTCAACACAGATACGCAGTATTTT
V: TRBV7-8; size: NA; J: TRBJ2-1; D: NA; CDR3: CASSLVEGVGYNEQFF; DNA: TGTGCCAGCAGCTTAGTTGAGGGGGTGGGCTACAATGAGCAGTTCTTC
V: TRBV12-5; size: NA; J: TRBJ1-5; D: TRBD1; CDR3: CASQQGSLHQPQHF; DNA: TGTGCTAGTCAACAGGGGTCCCTTCATCAGCCCCAGCATTTT
V: TRBV6-7; size: NA; J: TRBJ2-1; D: NA; CDR3: CASSSLSRTHNEQFF; DNA: TGTGCCAGCAGTTCTCTATCTAGGACACACAATGAGCAGTTCTTC
V: TRBV7-9; size: NA; J: TRBJ1-5; D: NA; CDR3: CASSFEIQPQHF; DNA: TGTGCCAGCAGCTTTGAAATTCAGCCCCAGCATTTT
V: TRBV5-6; size: NA; J: TRBJ2-1; D: TRBD2; CDR3: CASILTSGGNYNEQFF; DNA: TGTGCCAGCATCCTGACTAGCGGGGGAAATTACAATGAGCAGTTCTTC
V: TRBV27; size: NA; J: TRBJ2-1; D: NA; CDR3: CASSAGINEQFF; DNA: TGTGCCAGCAGTGCGGGGATCAATGAGCAGTTCTTC
V: TRBV9; size: NA; J: TRBJ2-1; D: NA; CDR3: CASSDHPTNLDNEQFF; DNA: TGTGCCAGCAGCGACCACCCGACCAATCTCGACAATGAGCAGTTCTTC
V: TRBV7-8; size: NA; J: TRBJ2-1; D: TRBD2; CDR3: CASSLGSSGGWNEQFF; DNA: TGTGCCAGCAGCTTAGGGAGCAGCGGGGGGTGGAATGAGCAGTTCTTC
V: TRBV11-1; size: NA; J: TRBJ2-7; D: TRBD1; CDR3: CASSLDGWTGNEQYF; DNA: TGTGCCAGCAGCTTAGATGGCTGGACAGGGAACGAGCAGTACTTC
V: TRBV7-2; size: once; J: TRBJ2-7; D: NA; CDR3: CASSRDFYEQYF; DNA: TGTGCCAGCAGCCGGGATTTCTACGAGCAGTACTTC
V: TRBV10-1; size: NA; J: TRBJ1-6; D: NA; CDR3: CASNNRNSPLHF; DNA: TGCGCCAGCAATAATCGGAATTCACCCCTCCACTTT
V: TRBV9; size: few; J: TRBJ2-7; D: TRBD2; CDR3: CASSSGLAEYEQYF; DNA: TGTGCCAGCAGCTCGGGACTAGCGGAGTACGAGCAGTACTTC
V: TRBV7-6; size: NA; J: TRBJ1-4; D: NA; CDR3: CASSLAGSGGEKLFF; DNA: TGTGCCAGCAGCTTAGCGGGGTCAGGAGGCGAAAAACTGTTTTTT
V: TRBV6-5; size: NA; J: TRBJ2-5; D: TRBD2; CDR3: CASSSLGGETQYF; DNA: TGTGCCAGCAGTTCGCTGGGGGGGGAGACCCAGTACTTC
V: TRBV6-5; size: NA; J: TRBJ2-1; D: TRBD2; CDR3: CASSYPGGLNEQFF; DNA: TGTGCCAGCAGTTACCCGGGGGGGCTAAATGAGCAGTTCTTC
V: TRBV19; size: once; J: TRBJ2-1; D: TRBD2; CDR3: CASRPSTSGYNEQFF; DNA: TGTGCCAGTAGGCCTTCGACTAGCGGGTACAATGAGCAGTTCTTC
V: TRBV27; size: once; J: TRBJ1-1; D: NA; CDR3: CASSLSNSRNTEAFF; DNA: TGTGCCAGCAGTTTATCGAACAGTAGAAACACTGAAGCTTTCTTT
V: TRBV4-1; size: NA; J: TRBJ2-2; D: NA; CDR3: CASSQPGTGELFF; DNA: TGCGCCAGCAGCCAACCAGGCACCGGGGAGCTGTTTTTT
V: TRBV29-1; size: NA; J: TRBJ2-1; D: NA; CDR3: CSVESLVVMNEQFF; DNA: TGCAGCGTTGAAAGTCTAGTTGTAATGAATGAGCAGTTCTTC
V: TRBV2; size: NA; J: TRBJ2-3; D: TRBD2; CDR3: CAKSSGGRTDTQYF; DNA: TGTGCCAAAAGTAGCGGGGGGCGCACAGATACGCAGTATTTT
V: TRBV20-1; size: NA; J: TRBJ1-1; D: NA; CDR3: CSARTVTEAFF; DNA: TGCAGTGCTAGAACGGTGACTGAAGCTTTCTTT
V: TRBV4-2; size: NA; J: TRBJ1-6; D: NA; CDR3: CASSLGTGIIPLHF; DNA: TGTGCCAGCAGCCTGGGGACGGGGATAATCCCCCTCCACTTT
V: TRBV10-3; size: NA; J: TRBJ2-2; D: TRBD2; CDR3: CAISDAGGPNTGELFF; DNA: TGTGCCATCAGTGACGCGGGGGGCCCGAACACCGGGGAGCTGTTTTTT
V: TRBV28; size: NA; J: TRBJ1-5; D: TRBD1; CDR3: CASRGGQGHQPQHF; DNA: TGTGCCAGCAGAGGAGGACAGGGGCATCAGCCCCAGCATTTT